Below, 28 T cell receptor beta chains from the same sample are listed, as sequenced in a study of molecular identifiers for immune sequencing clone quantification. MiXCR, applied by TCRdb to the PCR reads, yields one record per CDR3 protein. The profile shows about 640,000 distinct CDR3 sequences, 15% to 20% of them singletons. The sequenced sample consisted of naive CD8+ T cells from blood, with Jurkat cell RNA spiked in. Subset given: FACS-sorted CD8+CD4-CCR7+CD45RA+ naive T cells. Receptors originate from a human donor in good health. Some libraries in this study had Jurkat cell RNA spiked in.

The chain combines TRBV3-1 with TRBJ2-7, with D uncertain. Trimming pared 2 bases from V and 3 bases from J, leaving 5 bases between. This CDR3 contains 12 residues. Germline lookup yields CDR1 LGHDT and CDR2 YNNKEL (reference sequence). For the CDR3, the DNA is TGTGCCAGCAGCCAAACGCTCTACGAGCAGTACTTC. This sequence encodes CASSQTLYEQYF.

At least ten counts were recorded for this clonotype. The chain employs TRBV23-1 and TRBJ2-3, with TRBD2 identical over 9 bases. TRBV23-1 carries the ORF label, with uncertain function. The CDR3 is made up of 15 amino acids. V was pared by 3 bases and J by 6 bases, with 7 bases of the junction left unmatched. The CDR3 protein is CASSQSLAGRDTQYF. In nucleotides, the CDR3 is TGCGCCAGCAGTCAGTCCCTAGCGGGGAGGGATACGCAGTATTTT.

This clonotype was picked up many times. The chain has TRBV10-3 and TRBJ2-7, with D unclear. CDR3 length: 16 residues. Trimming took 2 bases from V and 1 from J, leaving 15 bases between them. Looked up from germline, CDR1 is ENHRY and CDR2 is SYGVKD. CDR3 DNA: TGTGCCATCAGTGAGGCGATAAGCAAATCTTCCTACGAGCAGTACTTC. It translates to CAISEAISKSSYEQYF.

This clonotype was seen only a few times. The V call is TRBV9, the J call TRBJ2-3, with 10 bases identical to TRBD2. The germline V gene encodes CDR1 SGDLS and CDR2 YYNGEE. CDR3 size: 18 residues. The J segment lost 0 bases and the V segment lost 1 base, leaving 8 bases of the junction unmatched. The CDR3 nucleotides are TGTGCCAGCAGCGTACCCCCCGGGACTAGCGAGAGCACAGATACGCAGTATTTT. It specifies CASSVPPGTSESTDTQYF.

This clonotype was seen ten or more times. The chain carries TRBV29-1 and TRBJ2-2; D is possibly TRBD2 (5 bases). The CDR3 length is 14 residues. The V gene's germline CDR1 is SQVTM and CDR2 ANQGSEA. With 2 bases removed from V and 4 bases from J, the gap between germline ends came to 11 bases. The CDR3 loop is CSVESGESTGELFF. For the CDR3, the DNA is TGCAGCGTTGAATCCGGGGAGAGCACCGGGGAGCTGTTTTTT.

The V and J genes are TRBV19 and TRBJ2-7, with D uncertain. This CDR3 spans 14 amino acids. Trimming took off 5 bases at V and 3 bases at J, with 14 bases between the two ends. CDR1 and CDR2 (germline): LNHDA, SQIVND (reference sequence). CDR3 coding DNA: TGTGCCAGTAGTTACTCCGCGGACCACTACGAGCAGTACTTC. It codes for CASSYSADHYEQYF. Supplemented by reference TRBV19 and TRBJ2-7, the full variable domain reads DGGITQSPKYLFRKEGQNVTLSCEQNLNHDAMYWYRQDPGQGLRLIYYSQIVNDFQKGDIAEGYSVSREKKESFPLTVTSAQKNPTAFYLCASSYSADHYEQYFGPGTRLTVT.

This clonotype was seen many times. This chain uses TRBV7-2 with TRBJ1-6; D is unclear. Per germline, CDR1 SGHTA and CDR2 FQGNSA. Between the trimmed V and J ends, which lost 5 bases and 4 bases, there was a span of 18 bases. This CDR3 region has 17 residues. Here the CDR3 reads CASSPYQRSAYNSPLHF. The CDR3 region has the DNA TGTGCCAGCAGCCCATACCAGAGGTCCGCTTATAATTCACCCCTCCACTTT.

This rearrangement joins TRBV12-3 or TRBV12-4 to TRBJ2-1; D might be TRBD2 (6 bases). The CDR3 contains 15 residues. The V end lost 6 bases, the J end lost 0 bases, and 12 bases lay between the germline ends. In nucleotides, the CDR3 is TGTGCCAGCAGACCGACTAGGAGCTCCTACAATGAGCAGTTCTTC. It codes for CASRPTRSSYNEQFF.

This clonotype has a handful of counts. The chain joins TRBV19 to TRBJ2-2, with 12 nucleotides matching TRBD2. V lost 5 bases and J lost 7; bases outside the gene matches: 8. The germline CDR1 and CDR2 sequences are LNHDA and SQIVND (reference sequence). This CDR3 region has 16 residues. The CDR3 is CASSLGPSGGVGELFF. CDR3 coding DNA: TGTGCCAGTAGTCTTGGCCCTAGCGGGGGGGTCGGGGAGCTGTTTTTT.

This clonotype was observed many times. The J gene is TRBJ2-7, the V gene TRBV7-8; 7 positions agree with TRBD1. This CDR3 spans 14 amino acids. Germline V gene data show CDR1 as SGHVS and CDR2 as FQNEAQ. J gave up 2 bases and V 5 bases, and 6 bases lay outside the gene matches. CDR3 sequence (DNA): TGTGCCAGCAGCCGGTACGGGACAGCCTACGAGCAGTACTTC. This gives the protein CASSRYGTAYEQYF. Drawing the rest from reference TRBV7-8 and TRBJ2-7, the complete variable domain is GAGVSQSPRYKVAKRGQDVALRCDPISGHVSLFWYQQALGQGPEFLTYFQNEAQLDKSGLPSDRFFAERPEGSVSTLKIQRTQQEDSAVYLCASSRYGTAYEQYFGPGTRLTVT.

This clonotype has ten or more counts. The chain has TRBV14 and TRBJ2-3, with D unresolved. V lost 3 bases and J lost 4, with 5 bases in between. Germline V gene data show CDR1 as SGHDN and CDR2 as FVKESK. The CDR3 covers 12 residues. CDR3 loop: CASSQSADTQYF. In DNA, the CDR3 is TGTGCCAGCAGCCAGTCAGCAGATACGCAGTATTTT.

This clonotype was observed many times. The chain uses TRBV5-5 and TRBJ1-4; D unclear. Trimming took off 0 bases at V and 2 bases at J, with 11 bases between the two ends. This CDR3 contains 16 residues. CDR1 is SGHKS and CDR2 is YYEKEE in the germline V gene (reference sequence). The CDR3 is CASSLEGGPTNEKLFF. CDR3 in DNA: TGTGCCAGCAGCTTGGAAGGCGGGCCCACTAATGAAAAACTGTTTTTT.

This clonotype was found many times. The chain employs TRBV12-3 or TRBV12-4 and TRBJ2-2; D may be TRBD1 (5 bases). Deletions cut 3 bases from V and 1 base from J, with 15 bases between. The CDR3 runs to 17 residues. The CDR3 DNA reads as TGTGCCAGCAGTTTCAGGGTGAAGCTACAGAACACCGGGGAGCTGTTTTTT. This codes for CASSFRVKLQNTGELFF.

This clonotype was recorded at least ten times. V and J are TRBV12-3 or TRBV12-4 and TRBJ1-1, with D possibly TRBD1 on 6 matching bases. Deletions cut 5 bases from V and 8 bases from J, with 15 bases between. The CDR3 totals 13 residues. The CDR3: CASSATEQGEAFF. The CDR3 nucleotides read TGTGCCAGCAGTGCCACCGAACAGGGAGAAGCTTTCTTT.

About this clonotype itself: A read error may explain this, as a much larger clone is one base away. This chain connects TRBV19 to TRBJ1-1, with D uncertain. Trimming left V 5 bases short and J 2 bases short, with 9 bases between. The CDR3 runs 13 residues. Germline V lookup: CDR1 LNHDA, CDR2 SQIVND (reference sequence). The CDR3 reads CASSVGKNTEAFF. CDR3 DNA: TGTGCCAGTAGTGTCGGGAAAAACACTGAAGCTTTCTTT.

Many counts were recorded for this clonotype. This CDR3 is CASSYRLGLYNEQFF. The CDR3 nucleotides read TGTGCCAGCAGCTACCGCCTAGGGCTATACAATGAGCAGTTCTTC. The J gene is TRBJ2-1, the V gene TRBV14; D call uncertain. The CDR3 runs to 15 residues. Trimming cost V 5 bases and J 4 bases, with 15 bases left between them. The germline gives CDR1 SGHDN, CDR2 FVKESK.

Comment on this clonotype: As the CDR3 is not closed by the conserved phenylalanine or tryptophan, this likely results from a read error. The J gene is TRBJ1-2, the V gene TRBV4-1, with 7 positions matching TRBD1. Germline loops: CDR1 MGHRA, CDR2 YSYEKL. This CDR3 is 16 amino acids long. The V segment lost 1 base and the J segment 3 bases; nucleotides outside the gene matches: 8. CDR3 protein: CASSQVKGAPDYGYTS. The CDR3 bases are TGCGCCAGCAGCCAAGTGAAGGGGGCGCCAGACTATGGCTACACCTCC.

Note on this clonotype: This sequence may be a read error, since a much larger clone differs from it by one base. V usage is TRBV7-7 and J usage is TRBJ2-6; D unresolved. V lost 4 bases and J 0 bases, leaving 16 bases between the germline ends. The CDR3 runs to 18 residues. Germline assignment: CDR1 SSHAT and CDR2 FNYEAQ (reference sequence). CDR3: CASSSLGRSSSGANVLTF. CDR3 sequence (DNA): TGTGCCAGCAGCTCATTGGGCAGGTCAAGCTCTGGGGCCAACGTCCTGACTTTC.

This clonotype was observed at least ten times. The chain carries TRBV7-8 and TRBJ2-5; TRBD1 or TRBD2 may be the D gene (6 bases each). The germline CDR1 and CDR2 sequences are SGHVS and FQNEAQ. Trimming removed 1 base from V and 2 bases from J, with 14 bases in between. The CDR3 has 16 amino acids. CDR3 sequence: CASSLVERGAQETQYF. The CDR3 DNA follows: TGTGCCAGCAGCTTAGTAGAAAGGGGGGCGCAAGAGACCCAGTACTTC.

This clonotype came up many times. Written as DNA, the CDR3 is TGTGCCACCACCGGGGGCAGAAGCAATCAGCCCCAGCATTTT. Its translation: CATTGGRSNQPQHF. The chain has TRBV15 and TRBJ1-5; D is possibly TRBD1 (6 bases). This CDR3 spans 14 amino acids. V shed 7 bases and J shed 1 base, with 11 bases lying between them. Germline CDR1 LNHNV, CDR2 YYDKDF (reference sequence).

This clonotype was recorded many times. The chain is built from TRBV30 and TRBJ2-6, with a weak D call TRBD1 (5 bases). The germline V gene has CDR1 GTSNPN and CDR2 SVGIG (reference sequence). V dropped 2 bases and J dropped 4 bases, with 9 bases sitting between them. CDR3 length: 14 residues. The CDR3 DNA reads TGTGCCTGGAGTATAGGGGCCGGGGCCAACGTCCTGACTTTC. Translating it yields CAWSIGAGANVLTF.

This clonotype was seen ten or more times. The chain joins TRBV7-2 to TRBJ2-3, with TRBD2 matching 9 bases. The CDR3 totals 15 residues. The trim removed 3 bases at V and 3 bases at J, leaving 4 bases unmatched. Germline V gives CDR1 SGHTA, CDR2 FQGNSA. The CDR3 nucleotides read TGTGCCAGCAGCTTGCGGGGGGGTGTAACAGATACGCAGTATTTT. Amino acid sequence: CASSLRGGVTDTQYF.

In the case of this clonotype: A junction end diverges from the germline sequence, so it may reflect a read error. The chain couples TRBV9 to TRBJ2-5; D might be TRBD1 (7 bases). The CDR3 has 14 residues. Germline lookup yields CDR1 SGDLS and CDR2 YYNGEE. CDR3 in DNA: TGTGCCAGCAGCGTTCAGGGGGGACAAGAGACCCTGTACTTC. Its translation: CASSVQGGQETLYF.

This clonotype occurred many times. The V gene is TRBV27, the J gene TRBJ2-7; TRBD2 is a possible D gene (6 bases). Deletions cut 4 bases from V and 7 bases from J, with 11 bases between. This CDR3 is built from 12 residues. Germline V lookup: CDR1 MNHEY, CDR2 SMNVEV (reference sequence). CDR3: CASSSGALEQYF. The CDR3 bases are TGTGCCAGCAGTTCGGGAGCATTGGAGCAGTACTTC.

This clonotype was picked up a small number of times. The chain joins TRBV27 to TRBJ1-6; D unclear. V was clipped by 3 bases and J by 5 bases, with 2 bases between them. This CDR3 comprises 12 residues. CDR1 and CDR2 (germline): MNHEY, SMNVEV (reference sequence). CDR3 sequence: CASSFHNSPLHF. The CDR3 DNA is TGTGCCAGCAGTTTCCATAATTCACCCCTCCACTTT.

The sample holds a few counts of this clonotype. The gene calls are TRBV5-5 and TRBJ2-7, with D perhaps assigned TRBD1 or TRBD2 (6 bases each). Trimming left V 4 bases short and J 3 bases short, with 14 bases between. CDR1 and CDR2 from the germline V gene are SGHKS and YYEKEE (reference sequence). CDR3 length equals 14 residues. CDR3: CASSPDGGGYEQYF. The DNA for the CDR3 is TGTGCCAGCAGCCCCGACGGAGGGGGCTACGAGCAGTACTTC.

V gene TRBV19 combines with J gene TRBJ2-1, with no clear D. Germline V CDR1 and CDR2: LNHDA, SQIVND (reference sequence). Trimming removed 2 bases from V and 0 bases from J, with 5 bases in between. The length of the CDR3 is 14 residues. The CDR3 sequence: CASSIMSSYNEQFF. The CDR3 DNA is TGTGCCAGTAGTATAATGAGCTCCTACAATGAGCAGTTCTTC.

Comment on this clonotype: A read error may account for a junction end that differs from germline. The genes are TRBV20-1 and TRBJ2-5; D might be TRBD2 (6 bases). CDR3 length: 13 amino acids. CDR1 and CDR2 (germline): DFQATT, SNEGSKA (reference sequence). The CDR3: CSASARTGETQCF. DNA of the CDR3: TGCAGTGCTAGTGCCCGGACGGGGGAGACCCAGTGCTTC.